This is a list of T cell receptor beta chains from one sample in a study of metastatic and nonmetastatic thyroid tumors. TCRdb reprocessed the PCR reads via MiXCR. The sample records about 45,000 clones, roughly 4% being singletons. Sequenced: blood. The receptors derive from a female donor with papillary thyroid cancer or a benign thyroid nodule (not recorded which). Some clones in this sample may be carry-over from other donors' samples. Each CDR3 is given with its conserved first and last residue. The D gene is left open where the match is weak. Rows may omit the clone size; those that give it use once, few, many or a size class.

J gene | D gene | V gene | clone size | CDR3 protein | CDR3 DNA
TRBJ2-3 | - | TRBV20-1 | many | CSARDLKGISTDTQYF | TGCAGTGCTAGAGATCTTAAGGGGATTAGCACAGATACGCAGTATTTT
TRBJ1-2 | - | TRBV20-1 | - | CSLQEGGYTF | TGCAGTCTCCAGGAGGGCGGCTACACCTTC
TRBJ1-1 | - | TRBV19 | few | CASSSLGATEAFF | TGTGCCAGTAGTAGCCTAGGGGCCACTGAAGCTTTCTTT
TRBJ1-2 | - | TRBV19 | many | CASSMGTGYGYTF | TGTGCCAGTAGTATGGGTACAGGGTATGGCTACACCTTC
TRBJ1-3 | - | TRBV20-1 | many | CSASYRPSGNTIYF | TGCAGTGCTAGTTATAGGCCTTCTGGAAACACCATATATTTT
TRBJ2-3 | TRBD2 | TRBV19 | few | CASSDLTSVTDTQYF | TGTGCCAGTAGTGACTTGACTAGCGTAACCGATACGCAGTATTTT
TRBJ2-7 | TRBD1 | TRBV19 | few | CASSIRDRGGYEQYF | TGTGCCAGTAGTATACGGGACAGGGGCGGCTACGAGCAGTACTTC
TRBJ2-7 | - | TRBV6-2/TRBV6-3 | - | CALPRGDSYEQYF | TGTGCCTTACCACGGGGGGACAGTTACGAGCAGTACTTC
TRBJ2-1 | TRBD2 | TRBV12-3/TRBV12-4 | many | CASTNTFTAGGGEQFF | TGTGCCAGCACCAACACTTTTACAGCGGGAGGGGGAGAGCAGTTCTTC
TRBJ2-1 | TRBD2 | TRBV20-1 | many | CSARIAGYNEQFF | TGCAGTGCTAGGATAGCGGGCTACAATGAGCAGTTCTTC
TRBJ2-3 | TRBD2 | TRBV6-2/TRBV6-3 | few | CASTVSSGSLTDTQYF | TGTGCCAGCACGGTTTCTAGCGGGAGTCTAACAGATACGCAGTATTTT
TRBJ2-5 | - | TRBV10-2 | many | CASSLFREETQYF | TGCGCCAGCAGCCTCTTTAGAGAGGAGACCCAGTACTTC
TRBJ1-5 | - | TRBV5-8 | many | CATLSEAGWDQPQHF | TGTGCCACCCTGAGCGAGGCGGGGTGGGATCAGCCCCAGCATTTT
TRBJ2-7 | - | TRBV4-1 | many | CASSLGQSSYEQYF | TGCGCCAGCAGCCTAGGACAGAGTTCCTACGAGCAGTACTTC
TRBJ2-1 | TRBD2 | TRBV10-3 | many | CAISEGREDEQFF | TGTGCCATCAGTGAGGGGCGGGAGGATGAGCAGTTCTTC
TRBJ2-7 | - | TRBV15 | many | CATSRTGYEQYF | TGTGCCACCAGCCGAACTGGATACGAGCAGTACTTC
TRBJ1-1 | - | TRBV20-1 | - | CSASYHRTEAFF | TGCAGTGCTAGTTACCATAGGACTGAAGCTTTCTTT
TRBJ2-5 | - | TRBV15 | many | CATSRDPGQQETQYF | TGTGCCACCAGCAGAGACCCTGGACAGCAAGAGACCCAGTACTTC
TRBJ1-1 | TRBD1 | TRBV6-5 | few | CASSYAPGGAGEAFF | TGTGCCAGCAGTTATGCGCCAGGGGGCGCAGGTGAAGCTTTCTTT
TRBJ2-3 | TRBD1 | TRBV7-8 | many | CASSSQTGRTDTQYF | TGTGCCAGCAGTTCCCAGACAGGGCGCACAGATACGCAGTATTTT
TRBJ2-2 | TRBD1 | TRBV19 | - | CASSIAYGTELTGELFF | TGTGCCAGTAGTATCGCTTACGGGACAGAATTAACCGGGGAGCTGTTTTTT
TRBJ1-1 | TRBD1 | TRBV6-1 | - | CASSPDRALQTEAFF | TGTGCCAGCAGCCCGGACAGGGCTCTGCAGACTGAAGCTTTCTTT
TRBJ2-3 | TRBD2 | TRBV6-1 | - | CASSGTSGRTDTQYF | TGTGCCAGCAGTGGGACTAGCGGACGCACAGATACGCAGTATTTT
TRBJ1-1 | TRBD1 | TRBV29-1 | few | CSALTGGGRAFF | TGCAGCGCCTTGACAGGGGGCGGAAGGGCTTTCTTT
TRBJ2-7 | TRBD2 | TRBV6-2/TRBV6-3 | medium-sized | CASAGRASSYEQYF | TGTGCCAGCGCCGGGAGGGCCAGTTCGTACGAGCAGTACTTC
TRBJ1-6 | - | TRBV5-1 | many | CASSSGTGSSPLHF | TGCGCCAGCAGCTCCGGGACGGGAAGTTCACCCCTCCACTTT
TRBJ1-3 | - | TRBV27 | - | CASSLSRASGNTIYF | TGTGCCAGCAGTTTATCCCGGGCCTCTGGAAACACCATATATTTT
TRBJ1-6 | - | TRBV7-9 | - | CASSYTGHSSPLHF | TGTGCCAGCAGTTATACAGGGCATAGTTCACCCCTCCACTTT
TRBJ2-3 | TRBD2 | TRBV6-5 | few | CASSDSLAGSDTQYF | TGTGCCAGCAGTGACTCCCTAGCGGGGAGTGATACGCAGTATTTT
TRBJ2-1 | - | TRBV20-1 | many | CSVRTVDEQFF | TGCAGTGTTCGGACAGTAGATGAGCAGTTCTTC
TRBJ1-1 | - | TRBV19 | many | CASRLGAGTEAFF | TGTGCCAGTAGGTTGGGGGCTGGCACTGAAGCTTTCTTT
TRBJ2-3 | - | TRBV6-1 | few | CASLEVASSTYTQYF | TGTGCCAGCTTAGAAGTAGCGTCCAGCACATATACGCAGTATTTT
TRBJ2-3 | - | TRBV7-9 | many | CASSSLRTRTDTQYF | TGTGCCAGCAGCTCGCTACGGACTCGCACAGATACGCAGTATTTT
TRBJ2-3 | TRBD2 | TRBV11-2 | few | CASSPRLARADTQYF | TGTGCCAGCAGCCCCCGACTAGCGCGCGCAGATACGCAGTATTTT
TRBJ2-7 | TRBD2 | TRBV20-1 | many | CSALPGLADYEQYF | TGCAGTGCACTTCCGGGACTAGCGGACTACGAGCAGTACTTC
TRBJ1-5 | TRBD1 | TRBV2 | many | CASSLDRAQHF | TGTGCCAGCAGTCTTGACAGGGCCCAGCATTTT
TRBJ2-2 | TRBD2 | TRBV15 | few | CATSRALAGGTVDLFF | TGTGCCACCAGCAGAGCTCTAGCGGGAGGTACCGTGGATCTGTTTTTT
TRBJ2-7 | - | TRBV7-9 | many | CASSKDTASRYEQYF | TGTGCCAGCAGCAAGGACACTGCTTCGAGGTACGAGCAGTACTTC
TRBJ2-2 | - | TRBV6-5 | few | CASSYLFGELFF | TGTGCCAGCAGTTACCTTTTCGGGGAGCTGTTTTTT
TRBJ2-7 | TRBD1 | TRBV12-3/TRBV12-4 | few | CASSPGGDGTPEQYF | TGTGCCAGCAGTCCAGGGGGAGACGGTACACCCGAGCAGTACTTC
TRBJ1-5 | TRBD1 | TRBV30 | many | CAWSLGTGVFQPQHF | TGTGCCTGGAGTTTGGGGACAGGGGTTTTTCAGCCCCAGCATTTT
TRBJ2-1 | - | TRBV7-6 | many | CASSLVSYNEQFF | TGTGCCAGCAGCTTAGTGAGCTACAATGAGCAGTTCTTC
TRBJ2-2 | TRBD1 | TRBV19 | - | CASSFKQGNTGDLFF | TGTGCCAGTAGTTTCAAACAGGGGAACACCGGGGATCTGTTTTTT
TRBJ1-6 | TRBD1 | TRBV19 | many | CASSIDSGTAYSPLHF | TGTGCCAGTAGTATAGACTCCGGGACAGCCTATTCACCCCTCCACTTT
TRBJ2-6 | - | TRBV19 | many | CASNDGYSGANVLTF | TGTGCCAGTAATGATGGGTACTCTGGGGCCAACGTCCTGACTTTC